This TCR beta chain emerged from a study of CD8 T cells in ankylosing spondylitis. TCRdb re-called the 5' RACE reads through MiXCR, storing one row per CDR3 protein. Among a few hundred thousand distinct CDR3 sequences, 9.5% to 12% were seen once, and the ten largest hold 6.8%. The CDR3 totals 14 residues. Trimming stripped 8 bases from V and 2 bases from J, with 15 bases between. Germline V gene sequence: CDR1 GTSNPN, CDR2 SVGIG (reference sequence). Sequenced input: blood, either unsorted or a sorted T cell fraction (not recorded which). The V and J genes are TRBV30 and TRBJ2-2; D might be TRBD1 or TRBD2, each matching 5 bases. The source is a male donor with ankylosing spondylitis or in good health (not recorded which). DNA of the CDR3: TGTGCCGGGACGCGGCCACCTAACACCGGGGAGCTGTTTTTT. Translating gives CAGTRPPNTGELFF.